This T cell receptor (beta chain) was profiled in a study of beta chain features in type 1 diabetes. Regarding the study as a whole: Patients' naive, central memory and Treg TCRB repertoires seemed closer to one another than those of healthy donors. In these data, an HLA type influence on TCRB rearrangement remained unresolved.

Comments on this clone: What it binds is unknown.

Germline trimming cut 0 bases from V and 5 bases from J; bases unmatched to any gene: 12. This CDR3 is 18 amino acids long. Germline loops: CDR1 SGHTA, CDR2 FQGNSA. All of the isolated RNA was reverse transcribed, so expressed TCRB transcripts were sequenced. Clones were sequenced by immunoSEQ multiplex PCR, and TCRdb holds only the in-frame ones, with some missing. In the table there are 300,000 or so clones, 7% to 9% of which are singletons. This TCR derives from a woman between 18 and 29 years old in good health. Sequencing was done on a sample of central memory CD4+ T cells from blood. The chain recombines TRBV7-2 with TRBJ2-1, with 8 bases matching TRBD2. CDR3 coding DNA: TGTGCCAGCAGCTTAGCCAATTCGGGACTAGGCTTAAACAATGAGCAGTTCTTC. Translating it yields CASSLANSGLGLNNEQFF.